This TCR beta chain was observed in a study of PD-L1 blockade in urothelial cancer. Study overall: Patients with male sex and bladder-origin urothelial cancer accounted for about nine tenths of the roughly 29 enrolled.

The method was immunoSEQ multiplex PCR; TCRdb's version includes in-frame clones alone and lacks a portion of them. The repertoire holds roughly 50,000 clones, 87% seen once, with approximately 7.7% in the top ten. This CDR3 comprises 13 residues. V was cut by 5 bases and J by 2 bases, with 7 bases left in between. The germline V gene encodes CDR1 LNHDA and CDR2 SQIVND (reference sequence). Study results and limitations: When measured at 3 weeks, tumor-associated blood clones expanded more in durable-benefit patients.

Points on this clone: The antigen is undetermined.

Sequenced here: PBMCs, sampled around atezolizumab (anti-PD-L1) treatment. This chain joins TRBV19 and TRBJ1-5; D gene uncertain. This receptor was identified in a man aged 60 to 75 with urothelial cancer. The CDR3 DNA sequence: TGTGCCAGTAGTTCGTTTCGCAATCAGCCCCAGCATTTT. Translated, it gives CASSSFRNQPQHF.